The clone carrying this T cell receptor (beta chain) was recorded only once. The sample comes from a study of blood T cell repertoires in COVID-19. Assay used: immunoSEQ multiplex PCR; TCRdb lists only in-frame clones, some missing. The sample records 58,000 or so clones, 60% to 85% being singletons. Unmatched junction bases numbered 16, after V lost 4 bases and J lost 2 bases. In germline, CDR1 is LNHNV, CDR2 YYDKDF (reference sequence). The CDR3 totals 19 residues. The chain joins TRBV15 to TRBJ2-4; the match to TRBD2 covers 8 bases. The source material was peripheral blood. This TCR derives from a human donor in a cohort sampled during active COVID-19. CDR3 loop: CATSNPRRGAGVSKNIQYF. The DNA of the CDR3 is TGTGCCACCAGCAACCCTCGGCGGGGGGCGGGGGTTTCCAAAAACATTCAGTACTTC.